This record looks at one T cell receptor (beta chain) sequence and its context. Trimming stripped 6 bases from V and 7 bases from J, with 15 bases between. The CDR3 loop spans 14 amino acids. CDR1 and CDR2 (germline): SEHNR, FQNEAQ (reference sequence). This sample is drawn from a study of T cell changes during pregnancy in multiple sclerosis. The method was immunoSEQ multiplex PCR; TCRdb's version includes in-frame clones alone and lacks a portion of them. The table has some 77,000 clones, over 85% seen once; the top ten hold over 2%. The chain links TRBV7-9 to TRBJ1-4, with a possible D match to TRBD1 (6 bases). The sample consisted of peripheral blood, taken in the second trimester of pregnancy. The receptor's source is a female donor in good health, enrolled as a control in a pregnancy study. CDR3 sequence reads: CASSVQGLGEKLFF. CDR3 nucleotides: TGTGCCAGCAGTGTACAGGGTTTGGGTGAAAAACTGTTTTTT. The whole variable domain, filled in from reference TRBV7-9 and TRBJ1-4, reads DTGVSQNPRHKITKRGQNVTFRCDPISEHNRLYWYRQTLGQGPEFLTYFQNEAQLEKSRLLSDRFSAERPKGSFSTLEIQRTEQGDSAMYLCASSVQGLGEKLFFGSGTQLSVL.